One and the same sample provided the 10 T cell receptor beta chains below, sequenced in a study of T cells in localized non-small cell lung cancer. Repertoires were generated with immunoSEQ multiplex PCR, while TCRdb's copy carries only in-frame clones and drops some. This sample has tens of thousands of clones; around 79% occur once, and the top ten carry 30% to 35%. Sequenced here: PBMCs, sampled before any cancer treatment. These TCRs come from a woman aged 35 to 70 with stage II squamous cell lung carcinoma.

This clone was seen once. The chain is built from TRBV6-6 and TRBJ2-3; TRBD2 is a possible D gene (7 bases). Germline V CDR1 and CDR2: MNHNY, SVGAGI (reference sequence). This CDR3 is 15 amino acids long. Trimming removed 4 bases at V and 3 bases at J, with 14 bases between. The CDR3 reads CASSWGRGGTDTQYF. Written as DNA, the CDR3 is TGTGCCAGCAGTTGGGGGCGGGGAGGGACAGATACGCAGTATTTT.

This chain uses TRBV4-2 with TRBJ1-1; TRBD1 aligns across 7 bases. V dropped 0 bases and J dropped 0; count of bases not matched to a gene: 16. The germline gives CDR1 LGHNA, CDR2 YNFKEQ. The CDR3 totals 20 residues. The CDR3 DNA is TGTGCCAGCAGCCAAGAGGGTTCGGGACAGTCAATACTTATGAACACTGAAGCTTTCTTT. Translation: CASSQEGSGQSILMNTEAFF.

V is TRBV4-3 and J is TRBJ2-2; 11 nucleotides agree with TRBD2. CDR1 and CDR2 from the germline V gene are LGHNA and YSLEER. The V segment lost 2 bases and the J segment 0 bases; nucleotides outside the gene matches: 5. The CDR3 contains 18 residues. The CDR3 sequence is CASSQTIAGGANTGELFF. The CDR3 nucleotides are TGCGCCAGCAGCCAAACTATAGCGGGAGGGGCGAACACCGGGGAGCTGTTTTTT.

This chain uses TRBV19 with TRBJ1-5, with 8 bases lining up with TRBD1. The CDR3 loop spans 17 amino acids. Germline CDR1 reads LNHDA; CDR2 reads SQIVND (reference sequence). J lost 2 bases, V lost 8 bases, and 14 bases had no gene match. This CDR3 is CASSNQGASFGNQPQHF. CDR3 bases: TGTGCCAGTTCGAACCAGGGGGCTTCTTTTGGCAATCAGCCCCAGCATTTT.

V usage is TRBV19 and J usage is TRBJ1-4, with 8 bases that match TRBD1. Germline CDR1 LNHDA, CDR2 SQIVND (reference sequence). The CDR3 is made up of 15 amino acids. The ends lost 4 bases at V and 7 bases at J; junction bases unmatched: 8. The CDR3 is CASSTVSGGGEKLFF. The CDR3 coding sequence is TGTGCCAGTAGTACGGTTTCAGGGGGCGGTGAAAAACTGTTTTTT.

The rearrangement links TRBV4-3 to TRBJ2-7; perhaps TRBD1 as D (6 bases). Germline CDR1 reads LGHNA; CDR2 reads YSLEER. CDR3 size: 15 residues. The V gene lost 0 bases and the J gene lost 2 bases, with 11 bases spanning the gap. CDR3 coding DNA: TGCGCCAGCAGCCAAGAGAGACAGGTTACCTACGAGCAGTACTTC. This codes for CASSQERQVTYEQYF.

This CDR3 is CASRSDNGQPSPLHF. DNA of the CDR3: TGTGCCAGCAGATCGGATAACGGACAGCCTTCACCCCTCCACTTT. The gene calls are TRBV6-5 and TRBJ1-6; perhaps TRBD1 as D (6 bases). The CDR3 runs 15 residues. V was cut by 6 bases and J by 9 bases, with 18 bases left in between. Germline CDR1 and CDR2: MNHEY and SVGAGI.

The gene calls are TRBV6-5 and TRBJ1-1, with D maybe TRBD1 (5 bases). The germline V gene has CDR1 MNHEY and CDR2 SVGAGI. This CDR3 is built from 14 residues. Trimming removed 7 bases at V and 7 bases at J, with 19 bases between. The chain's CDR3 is CASNKGRSYGEAFF. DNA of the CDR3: TGTGCCAGCAATAAGGGACGGAGCTATGGTGAAGCTTTCTTT.

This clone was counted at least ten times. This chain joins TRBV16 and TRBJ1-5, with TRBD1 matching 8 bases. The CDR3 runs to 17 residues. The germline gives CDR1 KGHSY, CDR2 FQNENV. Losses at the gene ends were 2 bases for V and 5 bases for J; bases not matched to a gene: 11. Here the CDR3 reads CASSQADPGQAYQPQHF. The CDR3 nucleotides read TGTGCCAGCAGCCAAGCAGACCCGGGACAGGCATATCAGCCCCAGCATTTT.

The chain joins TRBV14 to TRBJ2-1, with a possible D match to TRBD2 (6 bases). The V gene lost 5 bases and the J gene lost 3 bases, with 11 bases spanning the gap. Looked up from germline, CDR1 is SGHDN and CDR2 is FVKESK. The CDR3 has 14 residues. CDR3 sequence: CASSGGLYYNEQFF. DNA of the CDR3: TGTGCCAGCAGCGGGGGGTTATACTACAATGAGCAGTTCTTC.